This T cell receptor beta chain is from a study of T cell responses to AZD1222 COVID-19 vaccine. Sequencing used immunoSEQ multiplex PCR; TCRdb keeps in-frame clones, though not all of them. The data show fewer than 100,000 clones, with 85% seen just once and about 13% held by the top ten. V was shortened by 4 bases and J by 2 bases, with 15 bases between the two germline ends. CDR1 is LGHNA, CDR2 YNFKEQ, per germline. This CDR3 comprises 15 residues. The sample here was peripheral blood, taken on day 0 of AZD1222 vaccination. V gene TRBV4-2 combines with J gene TRBJ2-7; a weak D match, TRBD2 (6 bases). This TCR derives from an adult in good health. The DNA of the CDR3 is TGTGCCAGCAGCCCCCGTGTAGCGGAGCCCTACGAGCAGTACTTC. Protein sequence: CASSPRVAEPYEQYF.